The TCR beta chain described here comes from a study of T cells in Graves' hyperthyroidism and ophthalmopathy. Study conclusions and caveats: Most clonotypes expanded in thyroid above 0.001 were likewise present in blood.

Any patient presenting with uncontrolled infection, other autoimmune disease, pregnancy or lactation was left out. Each 10 ml fresh peripheral blood draw supplied the PBMCs. Amplification targeted TCR beta CDR3 regions from RNA transcripts. The HTBI primer set was used in a first-round RT-PCR of the TCR CDR3. One entry per CDR3 protein, called by TCRdb with MiXCR from the multiplex PCR reads. The sample lists approximately 640,000 distinct CDR3 sequences, around 15% occurring once. This clonotype was counted ten times or more. The antigen remains undetermined. The sequence came from a woman in her thirties with Graves' hyperthyroidism. Sequencing input: blood.

The CDR3 region is CAISGGIKRGQAVNTEAFF. As DNA, the CDR3 is TGTGCCATCAGTGGGGGGATAAAAAGGGGACAGGCCGTGAACACTGAAGCTTTCTTT. The chain recombines TRBV10-3 with TRBJ1-1, with 8 bases that match TRBD1. The CDR3 covers 19 residues. After removal of 4 bases from V and 0 bases from J, the junction contained 16 bases not matched to a gene. Looked up from germline, CDR1 is ENHRY and CDR2 is SYGVKD.